This T cell receptor beta chain was profiled in a study of shared clonotypes between healthy human individuals. Study conclusions and caveats: The expectation was that sequencing depth would affect clonotype sharing among donors.

V was pared by 0 bases and J by 12 bases, with 3 bases of the junction left unmatched. The CDR3 is 11 amino acids. Germline V gene data show CDR1 as SGHRS and CDR2 as YFSETQ. The assay was run at deep level. Assay used: immunoSEQ multiplex PCR; TCRdb lists only in-frame clones, some missing. The data contain 2 million to 2.5 million clones, more than 85% of them seen just once; the ten biggest clones take up roughly 1.8%. CD45RO negativity and positive selection for CCR7 defined naive CD8 cells, a population that excluded terminally differentiated effector memory CD45RA+ cells. This clone showed up just a few times. The target antigen is unknown.

The sequencing input was naive CD8+ T cells from PBMCs. The receptor's source is a man between 18 and 29 years old in good health. Some clones in this sample may be carry-over from other donors' samples. The chain links TRBV5-1 to TRBJ2-7; 7 nucleotides match TRBD2. The CDR3 DNA sequence: TGCGCCAGCAGCTTGGAGGGACTATCGTACTTC. Translated, it gives CASSLEGLSYF.